Listed here are 8 T cell receptor beta chains from one sample, sequenced in a study of cytomegalovirus exposure and HLA in healthy donors. The primer mix had 60 Vbeta and 13 Jbeta primers. Some clones are missing from TCRdb's copy, which holds only in-frame ones; the method was immunoSEQ multiplex PCR. The repertoire holds roughly 100,000 clones, with approximately 72% as singletons. Sequenced material: PBMCs. These TCRs come from a man aged 30 to 45 in good health and CMV-seronegative.

The chain combines TRBV6-4 with TRBJ2-1; 7 nucleotides line up with TRBD1. The V and J ends lost 8 bases and 7 bases, in that order; junction bases with no gene match: 11. This CDR3 contains 14 residues. CDR1 and CDR2 from the germline V gene are MRHNA and SNTAGT. CDR3 sequence: CASSLGRGQNEQFF. The CDR3, as DNA: TGTGCCAGCTCCCTCGGTAGGGGGCAAAATGAGCAGTTCTTC.

This clone was detected only once. The chain recombines TRBV5-4 with TRBJ2-7; 12 bases fit TRBD2. This CDR3 comprises 18 residues. V lost 4 bases, J lost 0 bases, and 11 bases stayed unmatched. The germline V gene has CDR1 SGHNT and CDR2 YYREEE (reference sequence). CDR3 DNA: TGTGCCAGCAGCCAGGGACTAGCGGGCACAATGAGCTCCTACGAGCAGTACTTC. Translation: CASSQGLAGTMSSYEQYF.

This chain links TRBV28 with TRBJ2-7, with D maybe TRBD1 (6 bases). V lost 6 bases and J 2 bases, leaving 11 bases between the germline ends. The CDR3 has 13 residues. In germline, CDR1 is MDHEN, CDR2 SYDVKM. Written as DNA, the CDR3 is TGTGCCAGCAGCCTGACAGGCCCCTACGAGCAGTACTTC. Translating it yields CASSLTGPYEQYF.

For this clone: Other DNA sequences in the same sample also yield this CDR3. The chain has TRBV28 and TRBJ2-5; the D is unclear. This CDR3 has 12 residues. From germline, CDR1 is MDHEN and CDR2 SYDVKM. Trimming took 3 bases from V and 5 from J, leaving 7 bases between them. The DNA of the CDR3 is TGTGCCAGCAGTTTGATCCGGGAGACCCAGTACTTC. This codes for CASSLIRETQYF.

Worth noting for this clone: This specimen includes other DNA sequences encoding the same CDR3. The V and J genes are TRBV7-8 and TRBJ2-2; no clear D. The CDR3 consists of 12 residues. The germline CDR1 and CDR2 sequences are SGHVS and FQNEAQ. V gave up 6 bases and J gave up 2 bases, with 4 bases separating them. In nucleotides, the CDR3 is TGTGCCAGCAGTTCTAACACCGGGGAGCTGTTTTTT. It codes for CASSSNTGELFF.

V gene TRBV18 combines with J gene TRBJ2-3; D not certain. The CDR3 spans 15 residues. In germline, CDR1 is KGHSH, CDR2 LQKENI. The ends were cut back, 0 bases at V and 1 base at J, with 8 bases in the middle. CDR3 region: CASSPPSLGTDTQYF. CDR3 nucleotide sequence: TGTGCCAGCTCACCACCTTCTCTCGGCACAGATACGCAGTATTTT. Full variable domain (remainder filled in from reference TRBV18 and TRBJ2-3): NAGVMQNPRHLVRRRGQEARLRCSPMKGHSHVYWYRQLPEEGLKFMVYLQKENIIDESGMPKERFSAEFPKEGPSILRIQQVVRGDSAAYFCASSPPSLGTDTQYFGPGTRLTVL.

CDR3 protein: CASSQAGAGLSYGYTF. The CDR3 DNA sequence: TGTGCCAGCAGCCAAGCAGGAGCGGGGCTGAGCTATGGCTACACCTTC. This rearrangement joins TRBV14 to TRBJ1-2; a weak D match, TRBD1 (5 bases). There are 16 residues in the CDR3. The ends were cut back, 1 base at V and 4 bases at J, with 16 bases in the middle. Germline V CDR1 and CDR2: SGHDN, FVKESK.

This chain uses TRBV2 with TRBJ1-1; a weak D match, TRBD1 (5 bases). The CDR3 is 13 amino acids. The germline V gene has CDR1 SNHLY and CDR2 FYNNEI. The V end was cut by 5 bases, the J end by 5 bases, with 12 bases between. CDR3 loop: CASSYGEGTEAFF. CDR3 DNA: TGTGCCAGCAGTTACGGGGAGGGGACTGAAGCTTTCTTT.